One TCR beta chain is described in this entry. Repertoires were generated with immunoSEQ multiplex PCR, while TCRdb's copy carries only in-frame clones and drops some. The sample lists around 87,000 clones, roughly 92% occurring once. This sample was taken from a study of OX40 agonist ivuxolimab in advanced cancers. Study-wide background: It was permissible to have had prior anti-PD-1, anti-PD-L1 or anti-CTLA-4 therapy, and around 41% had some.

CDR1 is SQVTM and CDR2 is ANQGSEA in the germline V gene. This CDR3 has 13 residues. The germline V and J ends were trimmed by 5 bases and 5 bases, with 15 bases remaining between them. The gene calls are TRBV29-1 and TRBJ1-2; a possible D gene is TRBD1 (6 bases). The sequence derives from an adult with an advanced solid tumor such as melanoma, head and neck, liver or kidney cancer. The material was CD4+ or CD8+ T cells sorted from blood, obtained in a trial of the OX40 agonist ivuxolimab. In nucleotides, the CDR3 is TGCAGCGTTCCCGGGACATACGAGTATGGCTACACCTTC. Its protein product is CSVPGTYEYGYTF.